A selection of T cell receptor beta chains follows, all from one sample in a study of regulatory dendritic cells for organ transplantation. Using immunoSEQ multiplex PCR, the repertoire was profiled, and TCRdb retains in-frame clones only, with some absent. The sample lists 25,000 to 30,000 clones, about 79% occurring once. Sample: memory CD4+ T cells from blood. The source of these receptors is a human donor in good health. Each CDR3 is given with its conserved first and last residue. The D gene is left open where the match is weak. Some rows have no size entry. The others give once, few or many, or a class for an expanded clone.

CASSRLAGSTDTQYF	TGCGCCAGCAGTCGACTAGCGGGCAGCACAGATACGCAGTATTTT	TRBV10-1	.	TRBJ2-3	TRBD2
CASSPQGGDYGYTF	TGTGCCAGCTCACCCCAAGGGGGTGACTATGGCTACACCTTC	TRBV18	.	TRBJ1-2	.
CASSLEQGWVNTEAFF	TGTGCCAGCAGCTTAGAGCAGGGATGGGTGAACACTGAAGCTTTCTTT	TRBV7-2	.	TRBJ1-1	.
CASTSGSLSYEQYF	TGTGCCAGCACCAGCGGGTCTCTCTCCTACGAGCAGTACTTC	TRBV2	.	TRBJ2-7	.
CASNPRTGFRSHYGYTF	TGTGCCAGTAACCCACGAACAGGGTTTAGGTCCCACTATGGCTACACCTTC	TRBV19	.	TRBJ1-2	.
CASSQDNRASYEQYF	TGTGCCAGCAGCCAGGATAACAGGGCCTCCTACGAGCAGTACTTC	TRBV4-2	.	TRBJ2-7	.
CASSAGSYNEQFF	TGCGCCAGCAGCGCGGGTTCCTACAATGAGCAGTTCTTC	TRBV5-1	.	TRBJ2-1	.
CASSDLGTYEQYF	TGCGCCAGCAGCGATTTGGGTACCTACGAGCAGTACTTC	TRBV5-1	once	TRBJ2-7	.
CASSLGLAGGRGTGELFF	TGTGCCAGCAGCCTGGGACTAGCGGGGGGGCGAGGCACCGGGGAGCTGTTTTTT	TRBV7-2	.	TRBJ2-2	TRBD2
CASSMGGRGSPSTDTQYF	TGTGCCAGTAGTATGGGCGGGAGAGGGTCCCCTAGCACAGATACGCAGTATTTT	TRBV19	.	TRBJ2-3	TRBD2
CASSLVAGKQETQYF	TGTGCCAGCAGCTTAGTCGCCGGGAAACAAGAGACCCAGTACTTC	TRBV7-2	.	TRBJ2-5	.
CASSQGQSYYNEQFF	TGTGCCAGCTCACAGGGACAGAGTTATTACAATGAGCAGTTCTTC	TRBV18	.	TRBJ2-1	TRBD1
CASSISRRDRKYEQYF	TGTGCCAGTAGTATATCCCGCCGGGACAGAAAGTACGAGCAGTACTTC	TRBV19	once	TRBJ2-7	TRBD1
CASSVRSSYNSPLHF	TGTGCCAGCAGCGTAAGGAGCTCCTATAATTCACCCCTCCACTTT	TRBV9	once	TRBJ1-6	.
CASSLQADMNTEAFF	TGTGCCAGCAGCTTACAAGCAGACATGAACACTGAAGCTTTCTTT	TRBV7-2	.	TRBJ1-1	.
CATSKGGSGANVLTF	TGTGCCACCAGCAAAGGGGGGTCTGGGGCCAACGTCCTGACTTTC	TRBV15	few	TRBJ2-6	.
CASSQVLGEGGHEQYF	TGTGCCAGCAGCCAAGTTCTGGGGGAGGGCGGGCACGAGCAGTACTTC	TRBV4-2	.	TRBJ2-7	TRBD2
CASSYSEGNTEAFF	TGTGCCAGCAGTTACTCAGAGGGGAACACTGAAGCTTTCTTT	TRBV6-5	.	TRBJ1-1	.
CAWNIRQGREKLFF	TGTGCCTGGAACATTAGGCAGGGTAGAGAAAAACTGTTTTTT	TRBV30	.	TRBJ1-4	.
CASSQGSWELFF	TGTGCCAGCAGCCAAGGCTCGTGGGAGCTGTTTTTT	TRBV14	.	TRBJ2-2	.
CASSGRVGVDTQYF	TGTGCCAGCAGCGGGAGGGTGGGCGTGGATACGCAGTATTTT	TRBV7-6	.	TRBJ2-3	TRBD2
CASSLYASGLGGELFF	TGTGCCAGCAGCTTATACGCCTCGGGATTGGGCGGGGAGCTGTTTTTT	TRBV7-3	.	TRBJ2-2	.
CASSLGGAIYEQYF	TGTGCCAGCAGCCTGGGCGGGGCTATCTACGAGCAGTACTTC	TRBV7-2	.	TRBJ2-7	.
CASSFRSTGMGGKETQYF	TGTGCTAGCAGCTTCAGGTCGACGGGGATGGGTGGGAAAGAGACCCAGTACTTC	TRBV7-7	.	TRBJ2-5	.
CASSSHKDRATDTQYF	TGTGCCAGCAGTTCCCACAAGGACAGGGCTACAGATACGCAGTATTTT	TRBV27	.	TRBJ2-3	TRBD1
CASSRRTGGGNTEAFF	TGTGCCAGCAGCCGTAGGACAGGGGGCGGGAACACTGAAGCTTTCTTT	TRBV28	.	TRBJ1-1	TRBD1
CASSLNVGTNEKLFF	TGTGCCAGCAGCCTCAACGTTGGGACTAATGAAAAACTGTTTTTT	TRBV14	.	TRBJ1-4	.
CASSLRVGDNNIQYF	TGCGCCAGCAGCCTTCGGGTAGGAGACAACAACATTCAGTACTTC	TRBV4-1	.	TRBJ2-4	.
CATNRVRPMPPFF	TGTGCCACCAACCGCGTCAGACCAATGCCGCCGTTCTTC	TRBV6-6	.	TRBJ2-1	.